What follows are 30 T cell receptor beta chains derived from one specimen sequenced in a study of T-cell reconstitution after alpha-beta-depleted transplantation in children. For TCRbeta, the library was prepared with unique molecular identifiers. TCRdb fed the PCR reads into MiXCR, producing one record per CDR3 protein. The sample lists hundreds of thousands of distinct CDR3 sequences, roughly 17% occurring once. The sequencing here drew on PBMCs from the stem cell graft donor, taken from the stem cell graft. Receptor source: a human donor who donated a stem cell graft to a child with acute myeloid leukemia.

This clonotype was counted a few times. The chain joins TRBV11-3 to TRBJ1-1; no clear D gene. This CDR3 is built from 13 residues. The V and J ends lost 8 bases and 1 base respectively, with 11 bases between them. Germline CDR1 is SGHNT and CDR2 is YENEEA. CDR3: CASLEGGNTEAFF. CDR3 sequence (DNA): TGTGCCAGCTTAGAGGGCGGGAACACTGAAGCTTTCTTT.

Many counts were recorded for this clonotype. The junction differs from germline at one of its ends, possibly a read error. CDR3 in DNA: TGTGCCAGCAGCCAAGGGGACAGCAATCAGCCCCAGCATTTT. Protein sequence: CASSQGDSNQPQHF. The chain couples TRBV4-1 to TRBJ1-5; D may be TRBD1 (5 bases). The CDR3 has 14 amino acids. The germline V gene has CDR1 MGHRA and CDR2 YSYEKL.

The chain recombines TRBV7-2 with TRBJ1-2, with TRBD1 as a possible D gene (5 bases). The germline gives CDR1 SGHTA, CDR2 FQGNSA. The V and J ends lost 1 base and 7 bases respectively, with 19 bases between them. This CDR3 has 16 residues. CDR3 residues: CASSLGQGLFNGGYTF. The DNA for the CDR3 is TGTGCCAGCAGCTTAGGGCAGGGCCTTTTTAATGGTGGCTACACCTTC. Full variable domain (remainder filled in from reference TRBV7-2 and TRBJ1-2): GAGVSQSPSNKVTEKGKDVELRCDPISGHTALYWYRQSLGQGLEFLIYFQGNSAPDKSGLPSDRFSAERTGGSVSTLTIQRTQQEDSAVYLCASSLGQGLFNGGYTFGSGTRLTVV.

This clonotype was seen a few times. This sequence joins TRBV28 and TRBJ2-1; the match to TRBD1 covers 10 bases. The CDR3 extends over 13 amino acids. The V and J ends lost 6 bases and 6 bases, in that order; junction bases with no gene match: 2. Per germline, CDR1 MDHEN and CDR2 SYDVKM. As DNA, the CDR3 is TGTGCCAGCAGGCGGACAGGGGGCAATGAGCAGTTCTTC. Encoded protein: CASRRTGGNEQFF. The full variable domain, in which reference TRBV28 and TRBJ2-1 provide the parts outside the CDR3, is DVKVTQSSRYLVKRTGEKVFLECVQDMDHENMFWYRQDPGLGLRLIYFSYDVKMKEKGDIPEGYSVSREKKERFSLILESASTNQTSMYLCASRRTGGNEQFFGPGTRLTVL.

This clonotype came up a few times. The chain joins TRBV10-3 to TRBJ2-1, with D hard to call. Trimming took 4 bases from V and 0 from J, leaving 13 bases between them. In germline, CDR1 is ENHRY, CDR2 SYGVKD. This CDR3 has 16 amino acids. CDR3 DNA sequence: TGTGCCATCAGTGGGAGAGGCCTGAGCTCCTACAATGAGCAGTTCTTC. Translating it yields CAISGRGLSSYNEQFF.

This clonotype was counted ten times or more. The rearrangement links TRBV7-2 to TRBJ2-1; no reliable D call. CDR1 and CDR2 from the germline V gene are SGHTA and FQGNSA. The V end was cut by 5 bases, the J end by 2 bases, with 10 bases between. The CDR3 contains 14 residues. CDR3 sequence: CASSRSVTYNEQFF. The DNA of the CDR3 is TGTGCCAGCAGCCGCAGCGTTACCTACAATGAGCAGTTCTTC.

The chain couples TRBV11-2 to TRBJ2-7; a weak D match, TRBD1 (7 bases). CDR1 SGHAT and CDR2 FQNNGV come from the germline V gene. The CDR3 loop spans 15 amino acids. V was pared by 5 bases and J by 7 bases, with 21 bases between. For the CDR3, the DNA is TGTGCCAGCAGCCCGGGCGGGGCAGGGGGGTGGGAGCAGTACGTC. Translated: CASSPGGAGGWEQYV.

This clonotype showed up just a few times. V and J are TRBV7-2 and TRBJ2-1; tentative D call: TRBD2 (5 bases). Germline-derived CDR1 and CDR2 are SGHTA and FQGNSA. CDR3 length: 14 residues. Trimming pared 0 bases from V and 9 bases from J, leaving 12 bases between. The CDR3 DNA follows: TGTGCCAGCAGCTTAGCTCTCGCTGGAGGTGAGCAGTTCTTC. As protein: CASSLALAGGEQFF. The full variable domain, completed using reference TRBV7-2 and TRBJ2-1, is GAGVSQSPSNKVTEKGKDVELRCDPISGHTALYWYRQSLGQGLEFLIYFQGNSAPDKSGLPSDRFSAERTGGSVSTLTIQRTQQEDSAVYLCASSLALAGGEQFFGPGTRLTVL.

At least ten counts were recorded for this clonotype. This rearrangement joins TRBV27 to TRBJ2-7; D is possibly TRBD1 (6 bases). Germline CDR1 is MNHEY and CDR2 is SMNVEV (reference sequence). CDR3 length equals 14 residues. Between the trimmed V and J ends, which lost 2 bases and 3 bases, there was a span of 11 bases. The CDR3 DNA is TGTGCCAGCAGTTTAGGGGGCAGGGACTACGAGCAGTACTTC. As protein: CASSLGGRDYEQYF.

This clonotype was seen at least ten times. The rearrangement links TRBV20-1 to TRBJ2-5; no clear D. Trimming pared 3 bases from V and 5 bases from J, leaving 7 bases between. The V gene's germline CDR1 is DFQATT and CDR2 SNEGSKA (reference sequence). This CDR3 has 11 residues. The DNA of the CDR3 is TGCAGTGCTAGCAGGCCGGAGACCCAGTACTTC. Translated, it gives CSASRPETQYF.

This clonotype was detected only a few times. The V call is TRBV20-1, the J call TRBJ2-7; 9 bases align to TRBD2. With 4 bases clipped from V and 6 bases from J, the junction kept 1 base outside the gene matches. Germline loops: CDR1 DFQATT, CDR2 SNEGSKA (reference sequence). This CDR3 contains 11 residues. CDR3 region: CSATAGGEQYV. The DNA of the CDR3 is TGCAGTGCTACAGCGGGGGGCGAGCAGTACGTC.

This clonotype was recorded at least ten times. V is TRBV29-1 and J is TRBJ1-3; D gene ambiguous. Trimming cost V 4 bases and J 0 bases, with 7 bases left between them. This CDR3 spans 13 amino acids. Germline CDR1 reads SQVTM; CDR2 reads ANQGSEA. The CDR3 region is CSVVVSSGNTIYF. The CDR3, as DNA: TGCAGCGTTGTGGTGAGCTCTGGAAACACCATATATTTT.

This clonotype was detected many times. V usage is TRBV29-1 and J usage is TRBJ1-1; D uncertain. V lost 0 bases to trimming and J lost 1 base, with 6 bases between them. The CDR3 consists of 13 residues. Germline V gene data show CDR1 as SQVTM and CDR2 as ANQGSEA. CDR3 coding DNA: TGCAGCGTTGAAGAGGACTCGAACACTGAAGCTTTCTTT. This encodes CSVEEDSNTEAFF.

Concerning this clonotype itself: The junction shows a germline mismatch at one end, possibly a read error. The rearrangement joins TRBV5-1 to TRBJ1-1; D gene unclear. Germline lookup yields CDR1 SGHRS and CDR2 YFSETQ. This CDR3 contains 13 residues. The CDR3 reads CVSSSRQNTEAFF. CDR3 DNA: TGCGTCAGCAGCTCGCGACAGAACACTGAAGCTTTCTTT.

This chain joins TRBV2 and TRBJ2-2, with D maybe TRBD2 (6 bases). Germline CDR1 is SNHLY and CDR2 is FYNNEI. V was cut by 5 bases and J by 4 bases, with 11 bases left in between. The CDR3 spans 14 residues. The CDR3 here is CASSLELATGELFF. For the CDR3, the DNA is TGTGCCAGCAGTCTAGAACTAGCCACCGGGGAGCTGTTTTTT.

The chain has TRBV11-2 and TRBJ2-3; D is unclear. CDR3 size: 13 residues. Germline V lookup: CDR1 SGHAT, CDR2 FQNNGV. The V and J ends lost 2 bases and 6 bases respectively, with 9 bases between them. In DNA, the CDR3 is TGTGCCAGCAGCTTATCGGGCATGGATACGCAGTATTTT. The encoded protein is CASSLSGMDTQYF.

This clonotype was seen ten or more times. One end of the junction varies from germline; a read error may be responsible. The CDR3 reads CASSLGSNSEAFF. The CDR3 bases are TGTGCCAGCAGTTTGGGATCGAACAGTGAAGCTTTCTTT. The chain uses TRBV6-2 or TRBV6-3 and TRBJ1-1; D is ambiguous. The germline V gene has CDR1 MNHEY and CDR2 SVGEGT. CDR3 length: 13 residues.

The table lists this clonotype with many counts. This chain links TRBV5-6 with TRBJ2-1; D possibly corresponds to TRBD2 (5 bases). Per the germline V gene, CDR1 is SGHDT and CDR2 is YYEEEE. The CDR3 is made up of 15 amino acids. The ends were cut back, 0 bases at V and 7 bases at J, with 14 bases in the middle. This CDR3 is CASSLEPNRGNEQFF. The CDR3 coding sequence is TGTGCCAGCAGCTTGGAACCTAATCGGGGTAATGAGCAGTTCTTC.

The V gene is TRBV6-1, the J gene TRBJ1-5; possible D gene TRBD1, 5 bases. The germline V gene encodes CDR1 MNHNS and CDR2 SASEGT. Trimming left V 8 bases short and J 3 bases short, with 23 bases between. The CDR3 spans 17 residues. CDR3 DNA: TGTGCCAGCTCCTTGGGGGAGGGGATAATCCCCAATCAGCCCCAGCATTTT. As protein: CASSLGEGIIPNQPQHF.

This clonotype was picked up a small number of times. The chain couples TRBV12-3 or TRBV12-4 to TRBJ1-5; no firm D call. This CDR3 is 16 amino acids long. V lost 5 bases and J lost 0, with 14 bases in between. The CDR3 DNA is TGTGCCAGCAGTGCGCCGGGAGCTAATAGCAATCAGCCCCAGCATTTT. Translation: CASSAPGANSNQPQHF.

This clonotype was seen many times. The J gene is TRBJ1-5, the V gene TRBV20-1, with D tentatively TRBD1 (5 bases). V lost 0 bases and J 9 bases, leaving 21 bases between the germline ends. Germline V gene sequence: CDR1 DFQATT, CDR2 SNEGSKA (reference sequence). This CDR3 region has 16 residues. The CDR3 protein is CSARDEDGRSTGPQHF. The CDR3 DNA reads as TGCAGTGCTAGAGATGAGGACGGACGCTCAACAGGGCCCCAGCATTTT.

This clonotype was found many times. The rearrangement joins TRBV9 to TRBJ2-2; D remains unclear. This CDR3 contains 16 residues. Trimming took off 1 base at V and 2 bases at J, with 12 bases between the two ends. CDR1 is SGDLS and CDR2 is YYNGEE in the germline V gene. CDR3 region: CASSVSAALNTGELFF. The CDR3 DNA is TGTGCCAGCAGCGTATCGGCAGCACTTAACACCGGGGAGCTGTTTTTT.

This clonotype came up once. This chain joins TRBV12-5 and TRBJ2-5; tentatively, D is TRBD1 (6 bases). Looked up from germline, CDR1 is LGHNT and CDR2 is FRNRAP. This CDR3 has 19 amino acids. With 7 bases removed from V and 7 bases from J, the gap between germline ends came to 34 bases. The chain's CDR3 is CASDPSTLGQLGRRWTQYF. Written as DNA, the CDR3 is TGTGCTAGTGATCCCTCTACCCTCGGACAGTTGGGGAGAAGGTGGACCCAGTACTTC.

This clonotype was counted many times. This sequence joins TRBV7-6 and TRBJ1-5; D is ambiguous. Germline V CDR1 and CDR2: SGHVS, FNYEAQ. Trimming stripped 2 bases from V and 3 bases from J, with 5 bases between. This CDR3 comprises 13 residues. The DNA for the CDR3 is TGTGCCAGCAGCTTAATGGCCAATCAGCCCCAGCATTTT. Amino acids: CASSLMANQPQHF.

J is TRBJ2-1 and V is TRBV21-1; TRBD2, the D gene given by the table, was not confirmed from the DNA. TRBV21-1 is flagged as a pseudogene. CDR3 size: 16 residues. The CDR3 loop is CASSPGGGPLYNEQFF. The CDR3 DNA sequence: TGTGCCAGCAGCCCTGGGGGGGGCCCTCTGTACAATGAGCAGTTCTTC.

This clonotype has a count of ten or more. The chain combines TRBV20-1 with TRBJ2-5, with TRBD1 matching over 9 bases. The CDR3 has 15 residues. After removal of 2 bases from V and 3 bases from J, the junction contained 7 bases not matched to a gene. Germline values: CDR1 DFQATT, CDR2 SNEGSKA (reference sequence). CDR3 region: CSARPPGTGKETQYF. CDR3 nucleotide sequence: TGCAGTGCTAGACCCCCCGGGACAGGGAAAGAGACCCAGTACTTC.

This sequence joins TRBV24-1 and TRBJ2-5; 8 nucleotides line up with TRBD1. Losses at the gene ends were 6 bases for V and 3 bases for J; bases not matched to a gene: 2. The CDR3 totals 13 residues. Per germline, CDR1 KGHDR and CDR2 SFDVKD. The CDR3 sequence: CATSLTGEETQYF. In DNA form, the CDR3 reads TGTGCCACCAGTTTGACAGGGGAAGAGACCCAGTACTTC.

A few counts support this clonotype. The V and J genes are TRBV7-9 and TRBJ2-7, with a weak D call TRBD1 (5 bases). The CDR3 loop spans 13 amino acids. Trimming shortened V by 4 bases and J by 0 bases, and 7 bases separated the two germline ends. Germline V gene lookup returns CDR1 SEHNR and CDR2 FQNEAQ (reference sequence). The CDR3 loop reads CASSYDSSYEQYV. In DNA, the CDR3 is TGTGCCAGCAGCTACGACAGCTCCTACGAGCAGTACGTC.

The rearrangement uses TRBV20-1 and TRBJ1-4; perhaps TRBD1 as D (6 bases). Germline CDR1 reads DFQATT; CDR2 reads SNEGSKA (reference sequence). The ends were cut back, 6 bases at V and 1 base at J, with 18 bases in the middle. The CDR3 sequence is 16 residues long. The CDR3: CSALIGGARTNEKLFF. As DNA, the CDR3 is TGCAGTGCCCTGATTGGGGGCGCGAGAACTAATGAAAAACTGTTTTTT.

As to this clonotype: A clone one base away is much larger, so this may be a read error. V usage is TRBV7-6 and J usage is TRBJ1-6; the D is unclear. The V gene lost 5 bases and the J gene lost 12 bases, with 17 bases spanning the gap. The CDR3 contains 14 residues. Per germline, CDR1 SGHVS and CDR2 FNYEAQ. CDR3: CASSPGFQDLPLHF. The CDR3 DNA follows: TGTGCCAGCAGCCCCGGATTCCAGGATTTACCCCTCCACTTT.